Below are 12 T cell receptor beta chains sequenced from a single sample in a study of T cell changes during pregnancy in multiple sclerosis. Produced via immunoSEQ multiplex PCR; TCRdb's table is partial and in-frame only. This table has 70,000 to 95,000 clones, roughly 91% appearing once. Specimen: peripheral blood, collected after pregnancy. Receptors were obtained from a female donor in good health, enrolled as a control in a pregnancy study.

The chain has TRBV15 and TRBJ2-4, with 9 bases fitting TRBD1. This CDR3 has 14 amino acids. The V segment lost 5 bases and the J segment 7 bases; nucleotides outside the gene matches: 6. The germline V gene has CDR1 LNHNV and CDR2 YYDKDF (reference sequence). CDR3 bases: TGTGCCACCAGCCGACTAGGACAGGGGAACATTCAGTACTTC. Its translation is CATSRLGQGNIQYF.

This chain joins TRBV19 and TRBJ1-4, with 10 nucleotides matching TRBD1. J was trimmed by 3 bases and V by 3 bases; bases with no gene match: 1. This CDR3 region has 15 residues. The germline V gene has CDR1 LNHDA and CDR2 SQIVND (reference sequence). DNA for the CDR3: TGTGCCAGTAGTATTGGGACAGGGGCTAATGAAAAACTGTTTTTT. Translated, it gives CASSIGTGANEKLFF.

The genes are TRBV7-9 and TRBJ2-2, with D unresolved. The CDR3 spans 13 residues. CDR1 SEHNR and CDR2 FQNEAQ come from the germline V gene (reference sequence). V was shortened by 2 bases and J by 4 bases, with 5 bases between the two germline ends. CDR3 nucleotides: TGTGCCAGCAGCTTAATATTCACCGGGGAGCTGTTTTTT. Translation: CASSLIFTGELFF.

DNA for the CDR3: TGCAGCGTTGCGGGACAGGGTAGTGGCTACACCTTC. Amino acid sequence: CSVAGQGSGYTF. The chain couples TRBV29-1 to TRBJ1-2; 9 bases fit TRBD1. In germline, CDR1 is SQVTM, CDR2 ANQGSEA. The CDR3 is 12 amino acids. V dropped 4 bases and J dropped 7; count of bases not matched to a gene: 4.

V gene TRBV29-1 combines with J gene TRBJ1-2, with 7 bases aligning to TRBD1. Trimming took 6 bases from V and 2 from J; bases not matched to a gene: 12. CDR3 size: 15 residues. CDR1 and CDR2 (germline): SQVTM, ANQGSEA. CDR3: CSVALGQGGNYGYTF. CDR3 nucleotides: TGCAGCGTCGCCTTAGGCCAGGGGGGAAACTATGGCTACACCTTC.

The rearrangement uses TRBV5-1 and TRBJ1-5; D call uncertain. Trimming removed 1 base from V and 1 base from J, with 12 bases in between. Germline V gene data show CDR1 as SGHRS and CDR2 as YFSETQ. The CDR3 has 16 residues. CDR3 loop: CASSLFGRGSNQPQHF. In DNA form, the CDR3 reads TGCGCCAGCAGCTTGTTCGGCAGAGGGAGCAATCAGCCCCAGCATTTT.

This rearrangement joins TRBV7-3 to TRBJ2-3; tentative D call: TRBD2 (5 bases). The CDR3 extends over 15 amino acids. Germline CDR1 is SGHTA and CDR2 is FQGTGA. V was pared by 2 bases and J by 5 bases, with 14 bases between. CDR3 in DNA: TGTGCCAGCAGCTTATTCGCGGGCTCCGGAGATACGCAGTATTTT. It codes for CASSLFAGSGDTQYF.

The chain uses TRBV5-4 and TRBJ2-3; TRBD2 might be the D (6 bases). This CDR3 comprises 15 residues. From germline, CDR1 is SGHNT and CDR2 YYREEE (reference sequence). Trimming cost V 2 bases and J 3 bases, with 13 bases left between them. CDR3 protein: CASSFYGLTTDTQYF. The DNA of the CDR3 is TGTGCCAGCAGCTTCTACGGACTAACGACAGATACGCAGTATTTT.

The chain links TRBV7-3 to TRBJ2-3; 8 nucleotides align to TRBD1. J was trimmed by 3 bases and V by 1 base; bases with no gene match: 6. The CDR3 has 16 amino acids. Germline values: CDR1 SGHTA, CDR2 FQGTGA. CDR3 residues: CASSLMSGGRTDTQYF. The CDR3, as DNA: TGTGCCAGCAGCTTAATGTCAGGGGGCCGGACAGATACGCAGTATTTT.

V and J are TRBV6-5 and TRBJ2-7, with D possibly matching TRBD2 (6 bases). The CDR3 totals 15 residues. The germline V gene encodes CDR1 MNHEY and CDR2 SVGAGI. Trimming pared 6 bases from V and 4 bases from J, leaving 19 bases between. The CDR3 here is CASRAYRDFLYEQYF. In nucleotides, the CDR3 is TGTGCCAGCAGAGCATACCGGGACTTCTTATACGAGCAGTACTTC.

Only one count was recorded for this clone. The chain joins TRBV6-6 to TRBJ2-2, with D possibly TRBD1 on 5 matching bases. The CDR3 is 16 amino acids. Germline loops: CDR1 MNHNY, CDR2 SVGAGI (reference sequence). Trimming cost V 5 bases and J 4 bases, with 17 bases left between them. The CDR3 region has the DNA TGTGCCAGCAGTAGTAAGGGGTATTCGGCCACCGGGGAGCTGTTTTTT. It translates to CASSSKGYSATGELFF.

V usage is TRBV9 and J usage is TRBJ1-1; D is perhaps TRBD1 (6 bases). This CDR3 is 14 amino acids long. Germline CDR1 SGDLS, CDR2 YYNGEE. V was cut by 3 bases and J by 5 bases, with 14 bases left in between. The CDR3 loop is CASSDREWGTEAFF. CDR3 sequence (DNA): TGTGCCAGCAGCGACAGGGAGTGGGGGACTGAAGCTTTCTTT.